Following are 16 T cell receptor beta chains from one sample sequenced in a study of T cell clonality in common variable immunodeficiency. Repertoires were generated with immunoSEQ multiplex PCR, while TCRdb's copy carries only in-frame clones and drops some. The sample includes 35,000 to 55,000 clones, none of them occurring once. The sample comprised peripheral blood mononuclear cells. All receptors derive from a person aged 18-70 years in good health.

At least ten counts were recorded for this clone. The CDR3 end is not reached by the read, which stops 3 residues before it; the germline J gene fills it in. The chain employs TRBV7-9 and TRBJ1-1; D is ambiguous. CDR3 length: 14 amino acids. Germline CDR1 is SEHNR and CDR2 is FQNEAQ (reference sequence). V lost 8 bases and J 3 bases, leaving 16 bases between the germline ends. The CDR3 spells CASGERQWDTEAFF. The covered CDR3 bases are TGTGCCAGCGGGGAGCGGCAGTGGGACACTGAA.

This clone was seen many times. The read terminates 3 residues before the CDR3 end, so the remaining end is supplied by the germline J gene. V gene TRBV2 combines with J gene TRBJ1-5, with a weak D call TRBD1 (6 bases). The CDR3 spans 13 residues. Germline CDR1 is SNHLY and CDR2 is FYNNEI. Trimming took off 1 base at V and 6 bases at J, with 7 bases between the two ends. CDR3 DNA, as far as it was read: TGTGCCAGCAGTGAAGAAGGGGGTCAGCCC. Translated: CASSEEGGQP. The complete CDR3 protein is CASSEEGGQPQHF.

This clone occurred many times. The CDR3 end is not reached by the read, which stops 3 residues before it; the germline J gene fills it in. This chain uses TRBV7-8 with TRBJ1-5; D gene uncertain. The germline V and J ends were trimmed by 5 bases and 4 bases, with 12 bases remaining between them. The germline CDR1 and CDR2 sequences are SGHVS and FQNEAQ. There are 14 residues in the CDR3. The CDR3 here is CASSPMSGNQPQHF. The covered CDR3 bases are TGTGCCAGCAGCCCTATGTCCGGGAATCAGCCC.

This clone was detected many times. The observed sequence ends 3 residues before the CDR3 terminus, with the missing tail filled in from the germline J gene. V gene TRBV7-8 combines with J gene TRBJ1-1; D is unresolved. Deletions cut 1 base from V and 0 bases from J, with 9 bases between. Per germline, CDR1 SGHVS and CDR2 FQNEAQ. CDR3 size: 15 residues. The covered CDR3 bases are TGTGCCAGCAGCTTAGGCTTGGCCATGAACACTGAA. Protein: CASSLGLAMNTE. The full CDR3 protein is CASSLGLAMNTEAFF.

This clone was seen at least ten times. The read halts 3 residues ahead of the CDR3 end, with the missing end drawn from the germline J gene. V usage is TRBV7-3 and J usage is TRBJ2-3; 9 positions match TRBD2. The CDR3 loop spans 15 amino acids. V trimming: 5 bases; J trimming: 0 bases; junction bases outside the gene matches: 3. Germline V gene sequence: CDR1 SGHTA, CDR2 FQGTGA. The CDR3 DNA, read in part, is TGTGCCAGCAGCGGAGGACTAGCGAGCACAGATACG. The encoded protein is CASSGGLASTDT. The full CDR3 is CASSGGLASTDTQYF.

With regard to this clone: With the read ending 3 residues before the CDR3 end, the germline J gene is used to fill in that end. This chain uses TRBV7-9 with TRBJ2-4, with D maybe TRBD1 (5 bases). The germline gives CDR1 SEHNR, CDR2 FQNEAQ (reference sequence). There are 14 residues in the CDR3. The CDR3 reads CASSQQGTNYGQYF. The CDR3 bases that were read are TGTGCCAGCAGCCAGCAGGGAACTAACTATGGT.

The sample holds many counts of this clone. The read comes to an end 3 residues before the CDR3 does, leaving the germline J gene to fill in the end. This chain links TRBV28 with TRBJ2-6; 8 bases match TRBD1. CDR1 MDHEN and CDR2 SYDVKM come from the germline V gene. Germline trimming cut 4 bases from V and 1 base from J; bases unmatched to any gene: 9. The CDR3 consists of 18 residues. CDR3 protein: CASSSLSRGLSGANVLTF. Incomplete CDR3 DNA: TGTGCCAGCAGTTCCCTGTCCAGGGGGCTGTCTGGGGCCAACGTC. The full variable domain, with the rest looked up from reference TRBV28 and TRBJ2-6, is DVKVTQSSRYLVKRTGEKVFLECVQDMDHENMFWYRQDPGLGLRLIYFSYDVKMKEKGDIPEGYSVSREKKERFSLILESASTNQTSMYLCASSSLSRGLSGANVLTFGAGSRLTVL.

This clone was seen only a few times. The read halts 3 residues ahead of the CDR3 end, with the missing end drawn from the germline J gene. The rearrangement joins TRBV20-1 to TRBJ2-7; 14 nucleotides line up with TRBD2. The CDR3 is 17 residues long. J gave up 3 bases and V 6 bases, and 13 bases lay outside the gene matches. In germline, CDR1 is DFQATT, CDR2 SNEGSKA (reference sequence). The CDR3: CSALRLAGGPSIYEQYF. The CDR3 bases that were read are TGCAGTGCCCTCCGACTAGCGGGGGGGCCAAGTATCTACGAG.

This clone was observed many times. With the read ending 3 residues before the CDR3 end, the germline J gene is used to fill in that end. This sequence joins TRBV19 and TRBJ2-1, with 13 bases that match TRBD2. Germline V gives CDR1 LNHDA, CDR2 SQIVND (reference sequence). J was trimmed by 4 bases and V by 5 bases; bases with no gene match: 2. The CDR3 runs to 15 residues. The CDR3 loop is CASSPTSGRYNEQFF. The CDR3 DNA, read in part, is TGTGCCAGTAGTCCGACTAGCGGGAGGTACAATGAG.

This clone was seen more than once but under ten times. CDR3 loop: CASSPGVPDTEAFF. The sequenced part of the CDR3 DNA is TGTGCCAGCAGCCCGGGGGTTCCGGACACTGAA. The J gene is TRBJ1-1, the V gene TRBV7-8, with D tentatively TRBD1 (5 bases). The read finishes 3 residues shy of the CDR3 end, and the germline J gene is used to complete it. Germline V gene lookup returns CDR1 SGHVS and CDR2 FQNEAQ. Trimming removed 5 bases from V and 3 bases from J, with 13 bases in between. CDR3 length: 14 residues.

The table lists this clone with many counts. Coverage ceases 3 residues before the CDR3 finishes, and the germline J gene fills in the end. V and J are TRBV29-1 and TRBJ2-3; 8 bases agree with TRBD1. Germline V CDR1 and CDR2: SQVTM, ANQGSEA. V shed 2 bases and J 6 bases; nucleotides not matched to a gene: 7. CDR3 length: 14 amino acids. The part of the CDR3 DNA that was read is TGCAGCGTTGAAAGGACAGGGCAGTCGGATACG. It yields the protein CSVERTGQSDT. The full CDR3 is CSVERTGQSDTQYF.

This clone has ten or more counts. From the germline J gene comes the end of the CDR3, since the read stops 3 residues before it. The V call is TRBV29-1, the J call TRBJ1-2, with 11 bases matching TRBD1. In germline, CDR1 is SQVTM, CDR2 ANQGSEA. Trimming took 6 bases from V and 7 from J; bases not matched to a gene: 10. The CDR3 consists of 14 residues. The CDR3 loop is CSVATGTGGFGYTF. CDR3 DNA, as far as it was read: TGCAGCGTAGCGACCGGGACAGGGGGATTTGGC.

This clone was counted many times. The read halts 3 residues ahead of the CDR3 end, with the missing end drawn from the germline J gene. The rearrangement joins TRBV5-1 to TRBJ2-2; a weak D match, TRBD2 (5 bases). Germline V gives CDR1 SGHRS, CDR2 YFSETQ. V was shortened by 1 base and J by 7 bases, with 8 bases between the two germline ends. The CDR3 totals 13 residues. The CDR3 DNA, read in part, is TGCGCCAGCAGCTTGACCAGCGGCGGGGAG. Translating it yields CASSLTSGGE. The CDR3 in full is CASSLTSGGELFF.

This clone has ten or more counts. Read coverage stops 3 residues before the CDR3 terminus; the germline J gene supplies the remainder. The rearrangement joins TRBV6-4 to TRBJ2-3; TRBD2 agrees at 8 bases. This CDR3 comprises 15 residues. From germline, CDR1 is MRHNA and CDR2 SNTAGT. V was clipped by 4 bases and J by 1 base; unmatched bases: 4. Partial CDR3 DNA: TGTGCCAGCAGTGCCGCGGGGGGCGGCACAGATACG. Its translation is CASSAAGGGTDT. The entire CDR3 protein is CASSAAGGGTDTQYF.

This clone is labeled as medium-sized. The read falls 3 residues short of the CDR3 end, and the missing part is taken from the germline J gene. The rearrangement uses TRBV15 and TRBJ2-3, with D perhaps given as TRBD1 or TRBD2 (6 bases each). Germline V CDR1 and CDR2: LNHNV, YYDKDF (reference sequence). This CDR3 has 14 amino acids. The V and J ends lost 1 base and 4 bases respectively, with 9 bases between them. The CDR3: CATSRAGEADTQYF. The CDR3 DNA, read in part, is TGTGCCACCAGCAGAGCAGGGGAGGCAGATACG.

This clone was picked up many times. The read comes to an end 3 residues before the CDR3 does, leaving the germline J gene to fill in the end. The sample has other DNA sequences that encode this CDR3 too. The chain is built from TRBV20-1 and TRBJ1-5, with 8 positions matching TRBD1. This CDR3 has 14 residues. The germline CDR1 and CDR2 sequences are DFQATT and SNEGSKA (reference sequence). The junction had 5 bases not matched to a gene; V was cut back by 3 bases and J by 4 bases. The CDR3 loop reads CSASGTGPNQPQHF. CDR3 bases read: TGCAGTGCTAGCGGGACAGGACCGAATCAGCCC.